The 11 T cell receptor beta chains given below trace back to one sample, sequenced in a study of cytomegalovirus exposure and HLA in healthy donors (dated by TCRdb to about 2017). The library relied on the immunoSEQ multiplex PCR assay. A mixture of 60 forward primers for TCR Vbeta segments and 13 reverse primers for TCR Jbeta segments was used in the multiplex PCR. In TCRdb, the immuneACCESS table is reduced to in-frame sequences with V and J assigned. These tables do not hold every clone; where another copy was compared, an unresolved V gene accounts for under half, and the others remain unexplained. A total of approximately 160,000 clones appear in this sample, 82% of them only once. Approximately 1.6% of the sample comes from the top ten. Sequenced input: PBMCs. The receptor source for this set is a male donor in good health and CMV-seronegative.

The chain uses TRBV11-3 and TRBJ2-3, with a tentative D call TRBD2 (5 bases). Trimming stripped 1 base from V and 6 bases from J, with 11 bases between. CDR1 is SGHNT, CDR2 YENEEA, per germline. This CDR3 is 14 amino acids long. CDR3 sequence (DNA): TGTGCCAGCAGCTTAGGCGGGCTCTTCGATACGCAGTATTTT. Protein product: CASSLGGLFDTQYF.

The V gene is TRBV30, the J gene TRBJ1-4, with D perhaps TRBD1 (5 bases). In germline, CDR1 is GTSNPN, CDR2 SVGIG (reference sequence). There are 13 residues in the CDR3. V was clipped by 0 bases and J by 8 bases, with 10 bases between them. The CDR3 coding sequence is TGTGCCTGGAGTGTACATGGGGGGGAAAAACTGTTTTTT. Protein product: CAWSVHGGEKLFF.

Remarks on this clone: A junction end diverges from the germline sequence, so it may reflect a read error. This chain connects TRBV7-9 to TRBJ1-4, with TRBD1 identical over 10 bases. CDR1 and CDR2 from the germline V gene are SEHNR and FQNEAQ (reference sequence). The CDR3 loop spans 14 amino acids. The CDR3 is CSSSSGQGNEKLFF. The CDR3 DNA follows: TGTTCCAGCAGCTCGGGACAGGGGAATGAAAAACTGTTTTTT.

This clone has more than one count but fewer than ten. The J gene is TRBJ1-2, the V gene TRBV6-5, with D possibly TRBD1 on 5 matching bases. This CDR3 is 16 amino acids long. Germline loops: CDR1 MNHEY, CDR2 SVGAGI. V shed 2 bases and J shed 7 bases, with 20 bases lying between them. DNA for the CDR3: TGTGCCAGCAGTTACGGGGGGGGTATGGCGGGGCTTGGCTACACCTTC. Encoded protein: CASSYGGGMAGLGYTF.

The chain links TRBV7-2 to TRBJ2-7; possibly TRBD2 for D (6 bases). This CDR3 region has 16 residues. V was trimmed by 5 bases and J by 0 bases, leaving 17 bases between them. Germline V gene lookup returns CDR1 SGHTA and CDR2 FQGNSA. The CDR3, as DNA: TGTGCCAGCAGCGAATATAGCGGCTACAGCTCCTACGAGCAGTACTTC. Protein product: CASSEYSGYSSYEQYF.

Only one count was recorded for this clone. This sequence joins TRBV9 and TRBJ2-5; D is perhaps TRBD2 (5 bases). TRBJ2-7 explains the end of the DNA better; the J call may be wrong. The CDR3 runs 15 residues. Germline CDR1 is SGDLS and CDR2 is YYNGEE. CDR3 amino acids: CASSVMEDRAYEQYF. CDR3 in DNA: TGTGCCAGCAGCGTAATGGAGGATCGCGCCTACGAGCAGTACTTC.

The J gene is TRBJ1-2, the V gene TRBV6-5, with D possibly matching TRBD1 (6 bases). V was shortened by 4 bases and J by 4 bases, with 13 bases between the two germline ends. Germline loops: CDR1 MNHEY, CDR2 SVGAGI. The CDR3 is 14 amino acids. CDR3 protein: CASSLGGTLYGYTF. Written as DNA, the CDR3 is TGTGCCAGCAGTTTAGGGGGAACCCTCTATGGCTACACCTTC.

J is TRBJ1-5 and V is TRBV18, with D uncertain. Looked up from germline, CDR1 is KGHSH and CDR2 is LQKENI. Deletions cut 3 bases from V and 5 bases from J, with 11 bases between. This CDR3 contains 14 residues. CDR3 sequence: CASSPGSRDQPQHF. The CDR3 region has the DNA TGTGCCAGCTCACCGGGCAGCAGAGATCAGCCCCAGCATTTT.

In DNA form, the CDR3 reads TGCGCCAGCAGCCATGGAACAGCAGGTCTTCGCTCTGGAAACACCATATATTTT. This gives the protein CASSHGTAGLRSGNTIYF. This chain links TRBV4-1 with TRBJ1-3; no firm D call. The V gene lost 3 bases and the J gene lost 0 bases, with 18 bases spanning the gap. The CDR3 runs 18 residues. CDR1 is MGHRA and CDR2 is YSYEKL in the germline V gene.

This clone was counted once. The CDR3 sequence is CASSIEGDRSKGGITEAFF. As DNA, the CDR3 is TGTGCCAGTAGTATAGAGGGGGACAGGTCTAAGGGGGGGATCACTGAAGCTTTCTTT. J is TRBJ1-1 and V is TRBV19, with TRBD1 matching over 8 bases. Trimming at V came to 0 bases and at J to 4 bases, leaving 16 bases not matched to a gene. CDR3 length: 19 residues. CDR1 LNHDA and CDR2 SQIVND come from the germline V gene (reference sequence).

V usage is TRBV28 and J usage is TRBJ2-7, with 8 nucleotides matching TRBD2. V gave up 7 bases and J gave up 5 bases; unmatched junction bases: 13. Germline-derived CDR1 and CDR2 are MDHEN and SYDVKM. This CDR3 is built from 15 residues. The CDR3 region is CASNLRGGRPNEQYF. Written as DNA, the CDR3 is TGTGCCAGCAACCTACGCGGCGGGAGGCCCAACGAGCAGTACTTC.